Below are 5 T cell receptor beta chains sequenced from a single sample in a study of cytomegalovirus exposure and HLA in healthy donors. PCR amplification relied on 60 Vbeta primers (plus 13 Jbeta primers). Sequencing was performed with immunoSEQ multiplex PCR; in TCRdb, only in-frame clones are kept and a portion is missing. This sample has approximately 130,000 clones, with approximately 82% found just once. Sequencing used PBMCs. The source of these receptors is a boy aged 2 to 10 in good health and CMV-seronegative.

This chain connects TRBV5-6 to TRBJ2-1; possible D gene TRBD1, 5 bases. This CDR3 contains 17 residues. Germline CDR1 is SGHDT and CDR2 is YYEEEE. Trimming left V 3 bases short and J 0 bases short, with 16 bases between. This CDR3 reads CASSSRSDSSSYNEQFF. CDR3 bases: TGTGCCAGCAGCTCGCGTTCAGACAGCAGCTCCTACAATGAGCAGTTCTTC.

This clone was seen a few times. The CDR3, as DNA: TGTGCCAGCAGCATACAGGGGGCAAATCAGCCCCAGCATTTT. Translated: CASSIQGANQPQHF. The gene calls are TRBV27 and TRBJ1-5, with 9 positions matching TRBD1. The CDR3 has 14 amino acids. The V and J ends lost 6 bases and 4 bases, in that order; junction bases with no gene match: 4. Germline-derived CDR1 and CDR2 are MNHEY and SMNVEV (reference sequence).

The chain recombines TRBV6-1 with TRBJ2-7; 15 bases agree with TRBD2. Germline V CDR1 and CDR2: MNHNS, SASEGT. This CDR3 contains 15 residues. With 7 bases clipped from V and 4 bases from J, the junction kept 5 bases outside the gene matches. The CDR3 sequence is CASNPGLAGGYEQYV. CDR3 DNA sequence: TGTGCCAGCAACCCAGGACTAGCGGGAGGGTACGAGCAGTACGTC.

The rearrangement uses TRBV19 and TRBJ1-1; 8 bases map to TRBD1. V dropped 7 bases and J dropped 4; count of bases not matched to a gene: 5. This CDR3 is 13 amino acids long. Germline CDR1 reads LNHDA; CDR2 reads SQIVND (reference sequence). The CDR3, as DNA: TGTGCCAGTACTGCACAGGGGGGCACTGAAGCTTTCTTT. This codes for CASTAQGGTEAFF.

The rearrangement links TRBV6-4 to TRBJ2-7, with TRBD1 as a possible D gene (6 bases). V lost 2 bases and J lost 2, with 16 bases in between. This CDR3 contains 16 residues. Germline V gene data show CDR1 as MRHNA and CDR2 as SNTAGT. CDR3 residues: CASSDEGGMVTYEQYV. The DNA for the CDR3 is TGTGCCAGCAGTGACGAAGGGGGAATGGTTACCTACGAGCAGTACGTC.